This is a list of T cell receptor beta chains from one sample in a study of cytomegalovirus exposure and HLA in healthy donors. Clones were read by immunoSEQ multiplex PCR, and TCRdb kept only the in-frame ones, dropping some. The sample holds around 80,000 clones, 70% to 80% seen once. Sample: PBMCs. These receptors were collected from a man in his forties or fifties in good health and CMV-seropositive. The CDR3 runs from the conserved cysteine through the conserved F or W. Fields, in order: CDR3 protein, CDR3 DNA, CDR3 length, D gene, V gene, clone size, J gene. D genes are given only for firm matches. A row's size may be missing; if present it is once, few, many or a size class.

cdr3_aa: CASSLATGSSYNEQFF; cdr3_nt: TGTGCCAGCAGCTTAGCCACAGGGAGCTCCTACAATGAGCAGTTCTTC; cdr3_length: 16; d_call: NA; v_call: TRBV7-9; clone_size: few; j_call: TRBJ2-1
cdr3_aa: CASSSPIGLAMADTQYF; cdr3_nt: TGTGCCAGCAGCTCACCAATTGGACTAGCGATGGCAGATACGCAGTATTTT; cdr3_length: 17; d_call: TRBD2; v_call: TRBV13; clone_size: NA; j_call: TRBJ2-3
cdr3_aa: CASSVVPGSYEQYF; cdr3_nt: TGTGCCAGCAGCGTAGTTCCGGGTTCCTACGAGCAGTACTTC; cdr3_length: 14; d_call: NA; v_call: TRBV9; clone_size: NA; j_call: TRBJ2-7
cdr3_aa: CASSSPGRRGELFF; cdr3_nt: TGTGCCAGCAGTTCCCCGGGGAGGAGGGGGGAGCTGTTTTTT; cdr3_length: 14; d_call: NA; v_call: TRBV6-5; clone_size: NA; j_call: TRBJ2-2
cdr3_aa: CAISRQVEVVAFF; cdr3_nt: TGTGCCATCTCACGACAGGTGGAGGTTGTAGCTTTCTTT; cdr3_length: 13; d_call: NA; v_call: TRBV5-4; clone_size: NA; j_call: TRBJ1-1
cdr3_aa: CAWSLQGAKGYTF; cdr3_nt: TGTGCCTGGAGTTTACAGGGGGCTAAAGGCTACACCTTC; cdr3_length: 13; d_call: TRBD1; v_call: TRBV30; clone_size: few; j_call: TRBJ1-2
cdr3_aa: CASSEGAQPLSNQPQHF; cdr3_nt: TGTGCCAGCAGCGAGGGGGCACAGCCCCTAAGCAATCAGCCCCAGCATTTT; cdr3_length: 17; d_call: TRBD1; v_call: TRBV7-9; clone_size: NA; j_call: TRBJ1-5
cdr3_aa: CASSQEELAGAYKQYF; cdr3_nt: TGCGCCAGCAGCCAAGAGGAACTAGCGGGGGCCTACAAGCAGTACTTC; cdr3_length: 16; d_call: TRBD2; v_call: TRBV4-1; clone_size: NA; j_call: TRBJ2-7
cdr3_aa: CASSQGQGAGELFF; cdr3_nt: TGCGCCAGCAGCCAGGGACAGGGGGCCGGGGAGCTGTTTTTT; cdr3_length: 14; d_call: TRBD1; v_call: TRBV4-3; clone_size: NA; j_call: TRBJ2-2
cdr3_aa: CASSLAGIEAFF; cdr3_nt: TGTGCCAGCAGTTTGGCGGGCATTGAAGCTTTCTTT; cdr3_length: 12; d_call: NA; v_call: TRBV28; clone_size: NA; j_call: TRBJ1-1
cdr3_aa: CASSSGILSYEQYF; cdr3_nt: TGTGCCAGCAGCTCCGGGATCCTGTCCTACGAGCAGTACTTC; cdr3_length: 14; d_call: NA; v_call: TRBV7-6; clone_size: NA; j_call: TRBJ2-7
cdr3_aa: CASSLDSGTYYGYTF; cdr3_nt: TGCGCCAGCAGCTTGGACTCCGGGACATACTATGGCTACACCTTC; cdr3_length: 15; d_call: NA; v_call: TRBV5-1; clone_size: NA; j_call: TRBJ1-2
cdr3_aa: CASSLQRTLFF; cdr3_nt: TGTGCCAGCAGTTTACAGAGGACTTTGTTTTTT; cdr3_length: 11; d_call: NA; v_call: TRBV28; clone_size: NA; j_call: TRBJ1-4
cdr3_aa: CASSLEQAGNTIYF; cdr3_nt: TGCGCCAGCAGCTTGGAACAGGCAGGAAACACCATATATTTT; cdr3_length: 14; d_call: NA; v_call: TRBV5-1; clone_size: NA; j_call: TRBJ1-3
cdr3_aa: CASSQFSGSVEGYTF; cdr3_nt: TGTGCCAGCAGCCAGTTCTCAGGGTCTGTTGAGGGCTACACCTTC; cdr3_length: 15; d_call: NA; v_call: TRBV4-2; clone_size: NA; j_call: TRBJ1-2
cdr3_aa: CASSPGQGDEQFF; cdr3_nt: TGCGCCAGCAGCCCGGGACAAGGCGATGAGCAGTTCTTC; cdr3_length: 13; d_call: NA; v_call: TRBV5-1; clone_size: NA; j_call: TRBJ2-1
cdr3_aa: CATGGMNTEAFF; cdr3_nt: TGTGCCACGGGGGGAATGAACACTGAAGCTTTCTTT; cdr3_length: 12; d_call: NA; v_call: TRBV15; clone_size: NA; j_call: TRBJ1-1
cdr3_aa: CASSAGPEETQYF; cdr3_nt: TGTGCCAGCAGCGCGGGACCGGAAGAGACCCAGTACTTC; cdr3_length: 13; d_call: NA; v_call: TRBV7-3; clone_size: NA; j_call: TRBJ2-5
cdr3_aa: CASSPIAGGYSDTQYF; cdr3_nt: TGTGCCAGCAGCCCCATAGCGGGGGGCTACTCAGATACGCAGTATTTT; cdr3_length: 16; d_call: TRBD2; v_call: TRBV9; clone_size: NA; j_call: TRBJ2-3
cdr3_aa: CASTGTGGPGELFF; cdr3_nt: TGCGCCAGCACTGGGACAGGGGGACCCGGGGAGCTGTTTTTT; cdr3_length: 14; d_call: TRBD1; v_call: TRBV10-1; clone_size: NA; j_call: TRBJ2-2
cdr3_aa: CASSSTASYEQYF; cdr3_nt: TGTGCCAGCTCATCGACAGCTTCCTACGAGCAGTACTTC; cdr3_length: 13; d_call: NA; v_call: TRBV18; clone_size: few; j_call: TRBJ2-7
cdr3_aa: CASSDPSGTGSGNTIYF; cdr3_nt: TGTGCCAGCAGCGACCCGTCCGGGACAGGGTCTGGAAACACCATATATTTT; cdr3_length: 17; d_call: TRBD1; v_call: TRBV5-4; clone_size: few; j_call: TRBJ1-3
cdr3_aa: CASSPPGGSHGYTF; cdr3_nt: TGTGCCAGCTCACCACCGGGGGGGTCTCATGGCTACACCTTC; cdr3_length: 14; d_call: NA; v_call: TRBV18; clone_size: NA; j_call: TRBJ1-2
cdr3_aa: CASSATPLRQYF; cdr3_nt: TGTGCCAGCAGCGCCACCCCCTTGAGGCAGTACTTC; cdr3_length: 12; d_call: NA; v_call: TRBV11-2; clone_size: NA; j_call: TRBJ2-7
cdr3_aa: CAWSTRAGQGLFSKNIQYF; cdr3_nt: TGTGCCTGGAGTACCCGAGCGGGACAGGGGCTTTTTTCCAAAAACATTCAGTACTTC; cdr3_length: 19; d_call: TRBD1; v_call: TRBV30; clone_size: NA; j_call: TRBJ2-4
cdr3_aa: CASSLGGGTDTQYF; cdr3_nt: TGCGCCAGCAGCTTGGGGGGAGGCACAGATACGCAGTATTTT; cdr3_length: 14; d_call: NA; v_call: TRBV5-1; clone_size: few; j_call: TRBJ2-3
cdr3_aa: CASSSPSGGAFEQYF; cdr3_nt: TGTGCCAGCAGTTCACCTAGCGGGGGGGCGTTCGAGCAGTACTTC; cdr3_length: 15; d_call: TRBD2; v_call: TRBV27; clone_size: few; j_call: TRBJ2-7
cdr3_aa: CASSRLGDRGFSSYEQYF; cdr3_nt: TGTGCCAGTAGTCGACTGGGGGACAGGGGGTTTTCATCCTACGAGCAGTACTTC; cdr3_length: 18; d_call: TRBD1; v_call: TRBV19; clone_size: NA; j_call: TRBJ2-7
cdr3_aa: CASSLGQGEYWMGNQLQHF; cdr3_nt: TGTGCCAGTAGTCTCGGACAGGGAGAATATTGGATGGGCAATCAGCTCCAGCATTTT; cdr3_length: 19; d_call: TRBD1; v_call: TRBV19; clone_size: NA; j_call: TRBJ1-5
cdr3_aa: CASSLGLDRAYGYTF; cdr3_nt: TGTGCCAGCAGTTTAGGGTTGGACAGGGCGTATGGCTACACCTTC; cdr3_length: 15; d_call: TRBD1; v_call: TRBV27; clone_size: NA; j_call: TRBJ1-2
cdr3_aa: CASSRSGQLNTEAFF; cdr3_nt: TGTGCCAGCAGTAGATCGGGACAGTTGAACACTGAAGCTTTCTTT; cdr3_length: 15; d_call: TRBD1; v_call: TRBV6-6; clone_size: NA; j_call: TRBJ1-1
cdr3_aa: CASPLDLAKNIQYF; cdr3_nt: TGTGCCAGCCCTTTAGACTTAGCCAAAAACATTCAGTACTTC; cdr3_length: 14; d_call: NA; v_call: TRBV6-4; clone_size: NA; j_call: TRBJ2-4
cdr3_aa: CASSLGAGPLLQETQYF; cdr3_nt: TGTGCCAGCAGCTTAGGGGCAGGGCCCCTACTCCAAGAGACCCAGTACTTC; cdr3_length: 17; d_call: NA; v_call: TRBV7-9; clone_size: NA; j_call: TRBJ2-5
cdr3_aa: CASSGIQGGQGNTIYF; cdr3_nt: TGTGCCAGCAGCGGAATACAGGGGGGTCAAGGAAACACCATATATTTT; cdr3_length: 16; d_call: TRBD1; v_call: TRBV5-6; clone_size: few; j_call: TRBJ1-3
cdr3_aa: CASRNRGGTDTQYF; cdr3_nt: TGTGCCAGTAGAAACAGGGGTGGCACAGATACGCAGTATTTT; cdr3_length: 14; d_call: TRBD1; v_call: TRBV19; clone_size: many; j_call: TRBJ2-3
cdr3_aa: CAWRWDFEQYF; cdr3_nt: TGTGCCTGGAGATGGGACTTCGAGCAGTACTTC; cdr3_length: 11; d_call: NA; v_call: TRBV30; clone_size: NA; j_call: TRBJ2-7
cdr3_aa: CASTLYRVGIEKLFF; cdr3_nt: TGTGCCAGCACCTTATACAGGGTGGGAATCGAAAAACTGTTTTTT; cdr3_length: 15; d_call: NA; v_call: TRBV6-6; clone_size: NA; j_call: TRBJ1-4
cdr3_aa: CASSLALAGAGELFF; cdr3_nt: TGTGCCAGCAGCCTCGCGCTAGCGGGAGCCGGGGAGCTGTTTTTT; cdr3_length: 15; d_call: TRBD2; v_call: TRBV28; clone_size: NA; j_call: TRBJ2-2
cdr3_aa: CASSPTLRGPTEAFF; cdr3_nt: TGTGCCAGCTCACCCACCCTCAGGGGGCCCACTGAAGCTTTCTTT; cdr3_length: 15; d_call: TRBD1; v_call: TRBV18; clone_size: NA; j_call: TRBJ1-1
cdr3_aa: CASSDGLRGNEQFF; cdr3_nt: TGTGCCAGCAGTGATGGCCTCAGGGGCAATGAGCAGTTCTTC; cdr3_length: 14; d_call: NA; v_call: TRBV6-1; clone_size: NA; j_call: TRBJ2-1
cdr3_aa: CASSDTGGNEKLFF; cdr3_nt: TGTGCCAGCAGTGACACAGGGGGAAATGAAAAACTGTTTTTT; cdr3_length: 14; d_call: TRBD1; v_call: TRBV28; clone_size: NA; j_call: TRBJ1-4
cdr3_aa: CASSDEQGVMREAFF; cdr3_nt: TGTGCCAGCAGTGACGAACAGGGAGTTATGCGTGAAGCTTTCTTT; cdr3_length: 15; d_call: NA; v_call: TRBV6-1; clone_size: once; j_call: TRBJ1-1
cdr3_aa: CASGVAGGDEQFF; cdr3_nt: TGTGCCAGTGGGGTAGCGGGAGGGGATGAGCAGTTCTTC; cdr3_length: 13; d_call: TRBD2; v_call: TRBV19; clone_size: NA; j_call: TRBJ2-1